The clone carrying this TCR beta chain came up many times. Losses at the gene ends were 4 bases for V and 1 base for J; bases not matched to a gene: 4. CDR3 length equals 16 residues. The authors built TCR beta libraries using iRepertoire HTBI primers and Arm-PCR of CDR3 regions. Original data processing: Identified across the samples were 62 TRBV segments and over twelve TRBJ segments. MiXCR, applied by TCRdb to the multiplex PCR reads, yields one record per CDR3 protein. The V and J calls were not made by the authors but by TCRdb's processing. The sample includes 400,000 to 450,000 distinct CDR3 sequences, 14% to 15% of them seen just once. This sample stems from a study of regulatory T cells in long-lasting Graves disease. Time point specified: newly diagnosed GD, antithyroid drugs for less than 3 months. Generation of the TCR library employed RNA extracted from PBMCs. The data were also submitted as part of a second study, on T cells in Graves' hyperthyroidism and ophthalmopathy.

This chain connects TRBV12-3 or TRBV12-4 to TRBJ2-1; TRBD2 matches at 10 bases. This receptor was taken from a woman younger than 45 with Graves disease. The sample in question was peripheral blood mononuclear cells (PBMCs), obtained at new diagnosis, from a patient treated with antithyroid drugs. In nucleotides, the CDR3 is TGTGCCAGCAGTTATCCGGGACTAGCGTCCTACAATGAGCAGTTCTTC. Its translation: CASSYPGLASYNEQFF.